These 29 T cell receptor beta chains originate from one sample sequenced in a study of shared T cell receptors in the human thymus. TCRdb keeps only in-frame clones here, not all; method: immunoSEQ multiplex PCR. The sample holds roughly 700,000 clones, roughly 88% seen once. The sample was also reused in another study, on human thymus T cells.

Sequencing was done on a sample of thymocytes. These receptors were obtained from a boy under two years old with a congenital heart defect.

The chain links TRBV19 to TRBJ1-5, with 10 nucleotides matching TRBD1. V dropped 6 bases and J dropped 0; count of bases not matched to a gene: 14. This CDR3 spans 19 amino acids. From germline, CDR1 is LNHDA and CDR2 SQIVND (reference sequence). The CDR3 bases are TGTGCCAGTAGGGATCTTGGACAGGGGGATAGGAATAGCAATCAGCCCCAGCATTTT. It yields the protein CASRDLGQGDRNSNQPQHF.

As concerns this clone: At one end, the junction sequence differs from germline, possibly due to a read error. This chain links TRBV20-1 with TRBJ2-7; unclear D gene. The CDR3 is made up of 10 amino acids. Germline CDR1 is DFQATT and CDR2 is SNEGSKA (reference sequence). The chain's CDR3 is CSAIPQADRF. The CDR3 nucleotides are TGCAGTGCCATCCCCCAGGCCGACCGGTTC.

The J gene is TRBJ2-5, the V gene TRBV10-2, with 10 bases identical to TRBD2. The CDR3 runs 15 residues. In germline, CDR1 is WSHSY, CDR2 SAAADI. The J segment lost 4 bases and the V segment lost 5 bases, leaving 7 bases of the junction unmatched. CDR3 protein: CASSILAGAGETQYF. The CDR3 DNA reads TGCGCCAGCAGTATTCTAGCGGGAGCTGGAGAGACCCAGTACTTC.

The rearrangement links TRBV7-9 to TRBJ2-7, with 11 nucleotides matching TRBD2. V shed 3 bases, J shed 1 base, and the junction held 11 bases outside the gene matches. From germline, CDR1 is SEHNR and CDR2 FQNEAQ (reference sequence). The length of the CDR3 is 18 residues. CDR3 region: CASSFQTSGKPNSYEQYF. The CDR3 bases are TGTGCCAGCAGCTTCCAGACTAGCGGGAAACCCAATTCCTACGAGCAGTACTTC.

V usage is TRBV5-1 and J usage is TRBJ2-7, with 7 positions matching TRBD1. This CDR3 has 14 residues. Germline-derived CDR1 and CDR2 are SGHRS and YFSETQ. Germline trimming cut 1 base from V and 6 bases from J; bases unmatched to any gene: 7. CDR3 sequence (DNA): TGCGCCAGCAGCTTGAGAACAGGGGCCCGCGAGCAGTACTTC. Its protein product is CASSLRTGAREQYF.

This chain joins TRBV28 and TRBJ2-7, with TRBD2 identical over 7 bases. CDR1 and CDR2 from the germline V gene are MDHEN and SYDVKM. The CDR3 totals 15 residues. V was clipped by 0 bases and J by 5 bases; unmatched bases: 7. CDR3 DNA sequence: TGTGCCAGCAGTTTATGGCGGGAGCCTAGTCACGAGCAGTACTTC. It translates to CASSLWREPSHEQYF.

The chain couples TRBV4-3 to TRBJ2-3; TRBD2 matches at 12 bases. This CDR3 has 19 amino acids. V trimming: 0 bases; J trimming: 0 bases; junction bases outside the gene matches: 7. Looked up from germline, CDR1 is LGHNA and CDR2 is YSLEER. CDR3 coding DNA: TGCGCCAGCAGCCAAGAGGTCGAGGGGACTAGCGGGAGCACAGATACGCAGTATTTT. Protein sequence: CASSQEVEGTSGSTDTQYF.

The rearrangement uses TRBV7-9 and TRBJ1-2; possibly TRBD1 for D (5 bases). Germline CDR1 and CDR2: SEHNR and FQNEAQ (reference sequence). Trimming cost V 4 bases and J 6 bases, with 12 bases left between them. The CDR3 has 13 residues. The CDR3, as DNA: TGTGCCAGCAGCTGGGCGGGGGAGAATGGCTACACCTTC. Its protein product is CASSWAGENGYTF.

This clone was recorded once. J is TRBJ2-1 and V is TRBV4-3; D may be TRBD2 (5 bases). Germline lookup yields CDR1 LGHNA and CDR2 YSLEER. The germline V and J ends were trimmed by 0 bases and 11 bases, with 14 bases remaining between them. The CDR3 is made up of 14 amino acids. CDR3 loop: CASSQDQGGPKQFF. The CDR3 nucleotides are TGCGCCAGCAGCCAAGATCAAGGCGGGCCGAAGCAGTTCTTC.

V is TRBV29-1 and J is TRBJ2-7, with 9 bases lining up with TRBD2. The germline V gene has CDR1 SQVTM and CDR2 ANQGSEA. The CDR3 runs 14 residues. With V trimmed by 4 bases and J by 7 bases, 11 bases remained unmatched. Here the CDR3 DNA reads TGCAGCGTTGTTTACGGCGGGAGGGCCGGGGAGCAGTACTTC. Encoded protein: CSVVYGGRAGEQYF.

This clone appeared a single time. V is TRBV9 and J is TRBJ2-2, with TRBD2 as a possible D gene (6 bases). V shed 4 bases and J shed 6 bases, with 13 bases lying between them. The CDR3 sequence is 14 residues long. Germline V gene data show CDR1 as SGDLS and CDR2 as YYNGEE. The CDR3 loop reads CASSPNSGPGELFF. For the CDR3, the DNA is TGTGCCAGCAGCCCAAATAGCGGTCCCGGGGAGCTGTTTTTT.

This chain connects TRBV30 to TRBJ2-1; TRBD2 aligns across 9 bases. V was clipped by 3 bases and J by 9 bases; unmatched bases: 9. Per the germline V gene, CDR1 is GTSNPN and CDR2 is SVGIG (reference sequence). The CDR3 extends over 14 amino acids. The CDR3 loop reads CAWREREESVEQFF. The CDR3 DNA reads as TGTGCCTGGAGGGAGCGGGAGGAGTCGGTTGAGCAGTTCTTC. Variable domain in full (rest from reference TRBV30 and TRBJ2-1): SQTIHQWPATLVQPVGSPLSLECTVEGTSNPNLYWYRQAAGRGLQLLFYSVGIGQISSEVPQNLSASRPQDRQFILSSKKLLLSDSGFYLCAWREREESVEQFFGPGTRLTVL.

In its sample, this clone was seen once. The chain carries TRBV4-3 and TRBJ2-7; D may be TRBD2 (6 bases). CDR1 and CDR2 (germline): LGHNA, YSLEER. The CDR3 runs to 15 residues. Trimming took off 1 base at V and 0 bases at J, with 10 bases between the two ends. In DNA, the CDR3 is TGCGCCAGCAGCCAAGCAGGGACTTCCTCCTACGAGCAGTACTTC. Encoded protein: CASSQAGTSSYEQYF.

This chain joins TRBV28 and TRBJ1-1; no firm D call. In germline, CDR1 is MDHEN, CDR2 SYDVKM. Between the trimmed V and J ends, which lost 3 bases and 7 bases, there was a span of 12 bases. The CDR3 is made up of 13 amino acids. The CDR3 DNA sequence: TGTGCCAGCAGTTTCAGCTGGGCCGATGAAGCTTTCTTT. Amino acids: CASSFSWADEAFF.

This clone was seen a single time. V gene TRBV11-2 combines with J gene TRBJ2-3, with 9 bases lining up with TRBD2. Germline V gene lookup returns CDR1 SGHAT and CDR2 FQNNGV. The CDR3 sequence is 18 residues long. V was pared by 3 bases and J by 6 bases, with 16 bases of the junction left unmatched. CDR3 in DNA: TGTGCCAGCAGCTTTATTGGTTGGGTAGCGGGAGAGAGGGATACGCAGTATTTT. Its translation: CASSFIGWVAGERDTQYF.

The V and J genes are TRBV5-6 and TRBJ2-1, with 8 bases fitting TRBD2. The CDR3 covers 15 residues. Germline V gene data show CDR1 as SGHDT and CDR2 as YYEEEE. The trim removed 4 bases at V and 6 bases at J, leaving 9 bases unmatched. The CDR3 coding sequence is TGTGCCAGCAGCGCGGGACTAGAAGGGGGCAATGAGCAGTTCTTC. Its protein is CASSAGLEGGNEQFF.

This clone was picked up a small number of times. The chain couples TRBV11-3 to TRBJ2-7; 7 positions agree with TRBD1. Trimming cost V 5 bases and J 3 bases; bases outside gene matches: 4. CDR1 SGHNT and CDR2 YENEEA come from the germline V gene. This CDR3 has 13 amino acids. CDR3 protein: CASSLRDSYEQYF. DNA for the CDR3: TGTGCCAGCAGCCTACGGGACAGCTACGAGCAGTACTTC.

The rearrangement uses TRBV19 and TRBJ1-2; D perhaps matches TRBD1 (6 bases). Germline CDR1 and CDR2: LNHDA and SQIVND (reference sequence). Trimming removed 6 bases from V and 8 bases from J, with 10 bases in between. The CDR3 is 11 amino acids. The CDR3 DNA reads TGTGCCAGTAGAACAGGGAACGGCTACACCTTC. Translating it yields CASRTGNGYTF.

The V and J genes are TRBV7-8 and TRBJ2-7; possibly TRBD2 for D (5 bases). Per the germline V gene, CDR1 is SGHVS and CDR2 is FQNEAQ. This CDR3 has 13 residues. V lost 3 bases to trimming and J lost 2 bases, with 8 bases between them. Written as DNA, the CDR3 is TGTGCCAGCAGCTTCGGGGTTACCTACGAGCAGTACTTC. It specifies CASSFGVTYEQYF.

The chain couples TRBV10-3 to TRBJ2-5, with TRBD2 matching over 9 bases. The trim removed 2 bases at V and 5 bases at J, leaving 12 bases unmatched. The CDR3 runs 17 residues. Germline values: CDR1 ENHRY, CDR2 SYGVKD. The CDR3 DNA reads TGTGCCATCAGTGAGGGGCTTGGGCGGGAGGGCCCGGAGACCCAGTACTTC. It translates to CAISEGLGREGPETQYF.

The chain couples TRBV11-2 to TRBJ2-1; 11 bases map to TRBD2. The junction had 3 bases not matched to a gene; V was cut back by 2 bases and J by 6 bases. Germline CDR1 is SGHAT and CDR2 is FQNNGV. The CDR3 runs to 15 residues. The CDR3 DNA reads as TGTGCCAGCAGCTTACTAGCGGGAGGAGCCAATGAGCAGTTCTTC. Its protein is CASSLLAGGANEQFF.

The genes are TRBV9 and TRBJ2-1, with 12 bases fitting TRBD2. J was trimmed by 4 bases and V by 0 bases; bases with no gene match: 2. CDR1 is SGDLS and CDR2 is YYNGEE in the germline V gene. The CDR3 has 16 amino acids. This chain's CDR3 is CASSVATSGGYNEQFF. CDR3 DNA: TGTGCCAGCAGCGTAGCGACTAGCGGGGGATACAATGAGCAGTTCTTC.

The V and J genes are TRBV7-2 and TRBJ2-3; D is ambiguous. The CDR3 covers 11 residues. V was pared by 1 base and J by 8 bases, with 4 bases between. Germline assignment: CDR1 SGHTA and CDR2 FQGNSA. CDR3 sequence (DNA): TGTGCCAGCAGCTTAGGAGGTACGCAGTATTTT. It translates to CASSLGGTQYF.

This clone was picked up one time. The chain uses TRBV4-2 and TRBJ1-1; D is undetermined. V was pared by 0 bases and J by 2 bases, with 13 bases between. Germline CDR1 LGHNA, CDR2 YNFKEQ. The CDR3 totals 16 residues. This chain's CDR3 is CASSQDRGDINTEAFF. CDR3 in DNA: TGTGCCAGCAGCCAAGATCGGGGAGACATCAACACTGAAGCTTTCTTT.

V gene TRBV5-4 combines with J gene TRBJ2-1; the D gene is possibly TRBD2 (6 bases). CDR1 is SGHNT, CDR2 YYREEE, per germline (reference sequence). This CDR3 is 15 amino acids long. The V end was cut by 4 bases, the J end by 7 bases, with 18 bases between. As DNA, the CDR3 is TGTGCCAGCAGCCCCGGGCGGGGCGTATTGAATGAGCAGTTCTTC. Its translation is CASSPGRGVLNEQFF.

This chain joins TRBV15 and TRBJ1-2; tentatively, D is TRBD1 (6 bases). Trimming took off 4 bases at V and 2 bases at J, with 23 bases between the two ends. The CDR3 extends over 18 amino acids. The V gene's germline CDR1 is LNHNV and CDR2 YYDKDF (reference sequence). CDR3 sequence reads: CATSIDQGRRYGNYGYTF. CDR3 nucleotides: TGTGCCACCAGCATTGATCAGGGGCGAAGGTACGGGAACTATGGCTACACCTTC.

The CDR3 coding sequence is TGTGCCAGTACCGGGCGGGACAGAGCCAATGAGCAGTTCTTC. Amino acids: CASTGRDRANEQFF. This chain connects TRBV19 to TRBJ2-1, with D possibly TRBD1 on 7 matching bases. This CDR3 spans 14 amino acids. CDR1 and CDR2 (germline): LNHDA, SQIVND (reference sequence). With 7 bases removed from V and 6 bases from J, the gap between germline ends came to 16 bases.

The CDR3 loop is CASSPGLAEKWDNEQFF. DNA for the CDR3: TGCGCCAGCAGCCCGGGACTAGCGGAAAAGTGGGACAATGAGCAGTTCTTC. J is TRBJ2-1 and V is TRBV5-1; 11 nucleotides agree with TRBD2. J gave up 5 bases and V 4 bases, and 11 bases lay outside the gene matches. The CDR3 has 17 amino acids. CDR1 and CDR2 from the germline V gene are SGHRS and YFSETQ.

The chain has TRBV29-1 and TRBJ2-7, with TRBD2 identical over 8 bases. The CDR3 covers 14 residues. Germline V lookup: CDR1 SQVTM, CDR2 ANQGSEA. Trimming cost V 2 bases and J 0 bases; bases outside gene matches: 3. The CDR3 reads CSVEISGDSYEQYF. DNA of the CDR3: TGCAGCGTTGAAATTAGCGGGGACTCCTACGAGCAGTACTTC.